These T cell receptor beta chains were read from a single sample in a study of early T cells in non-severe SARS-CoV-2 infection. TCRdb used MiXCR to reprocess the 5' RACE reads, holding one entry per CDR3 protein. The table includes fewer than 80,000 distinct CDR3 sequences, 7% to 9.5% detected once. Sequencing used whole blood, obtained at baseline. The receptors originated from an adult who was a healthcare worker with PCR-confirmed SARS-CoV-2 infection or an uninfected control (not recorded which). CDR3s include the opening cysteine and the closing phenylalanine or tryptophan. Each record gives: D gene, J gene, V gene, clone size, CDR3 DNA, CDR3 protein. A D gene is named only where the DNA matches it firmly. Size is stated for part of the rows, as once, few or many counts, or as a class when the clone is expanded.

d_call: TRBD1; j_call: TRBJ2-1; v_call: TRBV29-1; clone_size: many; cdr3_nt: TGCAGCGTCGCTACAGGGGTGACCTACAATGAGCAGTTCTTC; cdr3_aa: CSVATGVTYNEQFF
d_call: TRBD2; j_call: TRBJ2-7; v_call: TRBV6-1; clone_size: NA; cdr3_nt: TGTGCCAGCGGTATAGCGGGAAACGCCTACGAGCAGTACTTC; cdr3_aa: CASGIAGNAYEQYF
d_call: TRBD2; j_call: TRBJ2-1; v_call: TRBV6-2/TRBV6-3; clone_size: many; cdr3_nt: TGTGCCAGCAGTTTCCAGCGGGAGGGCCTCTCCTACAATGAGCAGTTCTTC; cdr3_aa: CASSFQREGLSYNEQFF
d_call: TRBD1; j_call: TRBJ2-5; v_call: TRBV11-1; clone_size: many; cdr3_nt: TGTGCCAGCAGCTTAGCGGGGGACAGGGACAAGACCCAGTACTTC; cdr3_aa: CASSLAGDRDKTQYF
d_call: NA; j_call: TRBJ2-2; v_call: TRBV2; clone_size: NA; cdr3_nt: TGTGCCAGCAGTAGGGGGGGCCTTGGCACCGGGGAGCTGTTTTTT; cdr3_aa: CASSRGGLGTGELFF
d_call: TRBD2; j_call: TRBJ2-3; v_call: TRBV13; clone_size: few; cdr3_nt: TGTGCCAGCAGCACGACTAGCGGGAGGACAGATACGCAGTATTTT; cdr3_aa: CASSTTSGRTDTQYF
d_call: TRBD1; j_call: TRBJ1-4; v_call: TRBV3-1; clone_size: NA; cdr3_nt: TGTGCCAGCAGCCTATCCGGGACAGATGAAAAACTGTTTTTT; cdr3_aa: CASSLSGTDEKLFF
d_call: TRBD1; j_call: TRBJ2-7; v_call: TRBV3-1; clone_size: NA; cdr3_nt: TGTGCCAGCAGCCAAGAACCGGACAGGGCTCCCTACGAGCAGTACTTC; cdr3_aa: CASSQEPDRAPYEQYF
d_call: NA; j_call: TRBJ2-3; v_call: TRBV4-2; clone_size: many; cdr3_nt: TGTGCCAGCAGCCAAGATCTGACTAACACAGATACGCAGTATTTT; cdr3_aa: CASSQDLTNTDTQYF
d_call: TRBD2; j_call: TRBJ2-1; v_call: TRBV5-6; clone_size: NA; cdr3_nt: TGTGCCAGCAGCCCAGGACTAGCAGATACGTTCTTC; cdr3_aa: CASSPGLADTFF
d_call: TRBD2; j_call: TRBJ2-1; v_call: TRBV5-1; clone_size: many; cdr3_nt: TGCGCCAGCAGCCTTGGGACTAGCGGGCCCGACAATGAGCAGTTCTTC; cdr3_aa: CASSLGTSGPDNEQFF
d_call: TRBD2; j_call: TRBJ2-2; v_call: TRBV5-1; clone_size: many; cdr3_nt: TGCGCCAGCAGCGGAGGACTAGCGGGAACCGGGGAGCTGTTTTTT; cdr3_aa: CASSGGLAGTGELFF
d_call: TRBD1; j_call: TRBJ2-7; v_call: TRBV20-1; clone_size: many; cdr3_nt: TGCAGTAAGGGGACAGACTACGAGCAGTACTTC; cdr3_aa: CSKGTDYEQYF
d_call: NA; j_call: TRBJ1-2; v_call: TRBV6-5; clone_size: few; cdr3_nt: TGTGCCAGCAGTTACACCCTCCGGTCTAACTATGGCTACACCTTC; cdr3_aa: CASSYTLRSNYGYTF
d_call: NA; j_call: TRBJ2-2; v_call: TRBV5-4; clone_size: many; cdr3_nt: TGTGCCAGCAGCTCCCTCCTGAGTGCAGGGGAGCTGTTTTTT; cdr3_aa: CASSSLLSAGELFF
d_call: NA; j_call: TRBJ2-3; v_call: TRBV4-3; clone_size: few; cdr3_nt: TGCGCCAGCAGCCAAGACAGGCGGGGTTCTCCCGGTTGGGATACGCAGTATTTT; cdr3_aa: CASSQDRRGSPGWDTQYF
d_call: NA; j_call: TRBJ2-2; v_call: TRBV11-3; clone_size: NA; cdr3_nt: TGTGCCAGCAGCTTAGACAGGGAAGGGGAGCTGTTTTTT; cdr3_aa: CASSLDREGELFF
d_call: TRBD2; j_call: TRBJ2-5; v_call: TRBV15; clone_size: many; cdr3_nt: TGTGCCACCAGCAGAGATCAGGGACTAGGACTTGCCGAGACCCAGTACTTC; cdr3_aa: CATSRDQGLGLAETQYF
d_call: NA; j_call: TRBJ2-1; v_call: TRBV7-2; clone_size: NA; cdr3_nt: TGTGCCAGCAGCTTAGGGTGGGGTAGCTACAATGAGCAGTTCTTC; cdr3_aa: CASSLGWGSYNEQFF
d_call: NA; j_call: TRBJ1-2; v_call: TRBV7-2; clone_size: many; cdr3_nt: TGTGCCAGCAGCCCCCCAGTGGGCCATGGGGGGACCTTC; cdr3_aa: CASSPPVGHGGTF
d_call: NA; j_call: TRBJ1-5; v_call: TRBV5-1; clone_size: many; cdr3_nt: TGCGCCAGCAGCTTCGGGCAGTCTCAGCCCCAGCATTTT; cdr3_aa: CASSFGQSQPQHF
d_call: NA; j_call: TRBJ2-5; v_call: TRBV7-3; clone_size: NA; cdr3_nt: TGTGCCAGCAGCGTACGTACTAGGGAGACCCAGTACTTC; cdr3_aa: CASSVRTRETQYF
d_call: NA; j_call: TRBJ2-5; v_call: TRBV19; clone_size: NA; cdr3_nt: TGTGCCAGTAGTCTTCTAGCGCGGCAGGGGTCCCAGTACTTC; cdr3_aa: CASSLLARQGSQYF
d_call: NA; j_call: TRBJ2-3; v_call: TRBV5-1; clone_size: few; cdr3_nt: TGCGCCAGCAGGGGGACTGTGTGGGCCCCTAGCACAGATACGCAGTATTTT; cdr3_aa: CASRGTVWAPSTDTQYF
d_call: TRBD2; j_call: TRBJ2-2; v_call: TRBV7-8; clone_size: many; cdr3_nt: TGTGCCAGCAGCCCAGCTAGCGGGCCCACCGGGGAGCTGTTTTTT; cdr3_aa: CASSPASGPTGELFF
d_call: NA; j_call: TRBJ2-1; v_call: TRBV6-5; clone_size: few; cdr3_nt: TGTGCCAGCACACTTTCGGAAAGCTCCTACAATGAGCAGTTCTTC; cdr3_aa: CASTLSESSYNEQFF
d_call: TRBD1; j_call: TRBJ2-7; v_call: TRBV25-1; clone_size: many; cdr3_nt: TGTGCCAGCAGTCCCGGGACAGAGCCGTTTCAGCAGTACTTC; cdr3_aa: CASSPGTEPFQQYF
d_call: NA; j_call: TRBJ2-7; v_call: TRBV6-2/TRBV6-3; clone_size: NA; cdr3_nt: TGTGCCAGCAGCCCCGCATGGTCCTACGAGCAGTACTTC; cdr3_aa: CASSPAWSYEQYF
d_call: NA; j_call: TRBJ2-3; v_call: TRBV6-6; clone_size: NA; cdr3_nt: TGTGCCAGCAGCCCTTTTAGCACAGATACGCAGTATTTT; cdr3_aa: CASSPFSTDTQYF
d_call: NA; j_call: TRBJ2-7; v_call: TRBV2; clone_size: NA; cdr3_nt: TGTGCCAGCAGTGGCCAGGGCTACGAGCAGTACTTC; cdr3_aa: CASSGQGYEQYF
d_call: NA; j_call: TRBJ2-6; v_call: TRBV3-1; clone_size: few; cdr3_nt: TGTGCCAGCAGCCAAGAAGCAAGTAAGAGGACTGGGGCCAACGTCCTGACTTTC; cdr3_aa: CASSQEASKRTGANVLTF
d_call: TRBD1; j_call: TRBJ2-1; v_call: TRBV29-1; clone_size: many; cdr3_nt: TGCAGCGTGACCCTGGACAGGGCAACTCACAATGAGCAGTTCTTC; cdr3_aa: CSVTLDRATHNEQFF
d_call: NA; j_call: TRBJ1-5; v_call: TRBV30; clone_size: few; cdr3_nt: TGTGCCTGGAGTGTAATGGGAAATCAGCCCCAGCATTTT; cdr3_aa: CAWSVMGNQPQHF
d_call: NA; j_call: TRBJ1-4; v_call: TRBV7-2; clone_size: many; cdr3_nt: TGTGCCAGCAGCTTAAGGGGATCAACTAATGAAAAACTGTTTTTT; cdr3_aa: CASSLRGSTNEKLFF
d_call: NA; j_call: TRBJ1-3; v_call: TRBV7-9; clone_size: few; cdr3_nt: TGTGCCAGCAGCAGAGGCCTGGTCCCTGGAAACACCATATATTTT; cdr3_aa: CASSRGLVPGNTIYF
d_call: NA; j_call: TRBJ1-1; v_call: TRBV9; clone_size: many; cdr3_nt: TGTGCCAGCAGCGTCGACTTGAACACTGAAGCTTTCTTT; cdr3_aa: CASSVDLNTEAFF
d_call: NA; j_call: TRBJ1-1; v_call: TRBV7-2; clone_size: NA; cdr3_nt: TGTGCCAGCAGCTCCCCGGGGGACTTGAACACTGAAGCTTTCTTT; cdr3_aa: CASSSPGDLNTEAFF
d_call: NA; j_call: TRBJ1-2; v_call: TRBV5-1; clone_size: few; cdr3_nt: TGCGCCAGCAGCTTCGGCGGAACGACTAACTATGGCTACACCTTC; cdr3_aa: CASSFGGTTNYGYTF
d_call: TRBD2; j_call: TRBJ2-3; v_call: TRBV20-1; clone_size: many; cdr3_nt: TGCAGTGCTAGTCTTGGTAGCGGGAGGGCCTTAGATACGCAGTATTTT; cdr3_aa: CSASLGSGRALDTQYF
d_call: NA; j_call: TRBJ2-1; v_call: TRBV7-2; clone_size: few; cdr3_nt: TGTGCCAGCAGCGTCCAGAATGACAATGAGCAGTTCTTC; cdr3_aa: CASSVQNDNEQFF
d_call: NA; j_call: TRBJ2-7; v_call: TRBV11-2; clone_size: few; cdr3_nt: TGTGCCAGCGGGGACGGCCACCTTGAGCAGTACTTC; cdr3_aa: CASGDGHLEQYF
d_call: TRBD2; j_call: TRBJ2-1; v_call: TRBV20-1; clone_size: NA; cdr3_nt: TGCAGTGCTAGAGTTGGGACTAGCGGGAGAAGCGAGCAGTTCTTC; cdr3_aa: CSARVGTSGRSEQFF
d_call: NA; j_call: TRBJ2-1; v_call: TRBV5-1; clone_size: NA; cdr3_nt: TGCGCCAGCAGCTTGGCCCGGGGGACTTCCAATGAGCAGTTCTTC; cdr3_aa: CASSLARGTSNEQFF